This TCR beta chain was profiled in a study of Ad26.COV2.S vaccination and SARS-CoV-2 variants (dated by TCRdb to about 2021). Background on the whole study: Vaccine-arm donors were drawn from COV1001, a multicentre, randomized, double-blind, placebo-controlled phase I-IIa trial of Ad26.COV2.S in healthy adults. Investigators did not know the trial group allocation while performing experiments and assessing outcomes. Ad26.COV2.S was given intramuscularly at 5x10^10 or 1x10^11 viral particles, as a single shot or as two shots 56 days apart. A total of some 30 samples were included in the TCR-sequenced set, comprising around 19 Ad26.COV2.S vaccine recipients, 5 placebo recipients and 8 SARS-CoV-2 convalescent individuals. Trial participants were randomized into five groups of five: low-dose or high-dose Ad26.COV2.S given once or twice, or placebo on both occasions. TCRbeta repertoire sequencing was used to assess the specificity and breadth of SARS-CoV-2-reactive T cell receptors after Ad26.COV2.S vaccination. Results and caveats for the whole study, not just this receptor: Comparable non-spike TCR breadth was observed between vaccine and placebo recipients, consistent with only spike being contained in the vaccine. It was noted by the authors that total T cell responses may have been underestimated by the TCR breadth and depth analyses. After vaccination, spike-specific CD8+ and CD4+ T cell responses were reported to show substantial breadth. Ad26.COV2.S recipients had higher spike-specific TCR breadth than placebo recipients (P = 0.0014). Comparing responses between vaccine doses or regimens was not something the study was powered to do.

The immunoSEQ Assay was used to sequence TCRbeta CDR3 regions. After extraction, genomic DNA underwent amplification by bias-controlled multiplex PCR, followed by high-throughput sequencing. The study's own analysis went as follows. To quantify the absolute abundance of each unique TCRbeta CDR3 region, sequences were collapsed and filtered. T cell fraction was estimated by normalization of TCRbeta template counts to usable DNA, with usable DNA being measured through amplification of reference genes present in all nucleated cells. Repertoire TCRs were annotated as SARS-CoV-2-specific by exact matching of V gene, CDR3 amino acid sequence and J gene to a known reactive TCR set. The reference SARS-CoV-2 TCR set was obtained from MIRA and was filtered for enrichment in COVID-19-positive ImmuneCODE repertoires, whereby public or cross-reactive TCRs were removed. Drawing on the MIRA antigens, annotated TCRs were analysed further at the level of specific ORF or position within ORF. Breadth was defined as annotated unique rearrangements over total unique productive rearrangements; depth was the summed frequency of those rearrangements. Two-sided Wilcoxon rank-sum tests were applied when comparing TCR breadth between groups. TCRdb obtained this table from immuneACCESS and retained in-frame rearrangements with V and J assigned. These tables miss some clones; where compared with another copy, unresolved V genes account for less than half of the shortfall, and the remainder is unexplained. That table furnishes V, J and clone size, whereas the DNA furnished D and trimming. For this sample there are about 320,000 clones; roughly 84% appear just once. The biggest ten clones account for approximately 2% of the sample.

This specimen's treatment or condition label, per the study, means: over 15 received Ad26.COV2.S at low or high dose, single or two shots; a few received placebo; per-sample allocation not given. Repertoires of vaccine and placebo recipients were sequenced from samples taken on day 63 after the first injection. Cohort 1b enrolled about 25 adults aged 18-55 years at a single site in Boston, USA, between 29 July and 7 August 2020. Ad26.COV2.S consisted of a replication-incompetent adenovirus type 26 vector by which a prefusion-stabilized SARS-CoV-2 spike protein from the original Wuhan strain was expressed. Comment on this clone: The antigen it binds to is not known. It has no much larger one-base neighbor in the sample; base qualities were not kept.

From the germline V gene, CDR1 is MNHEY and CDR2 is SVGEGT. Trimming at the junction amounts to 4 bases on V and 3 bases on J, and the germline ends lie 17 bases apart. Its CDR3 holds 16 amino acids, cysteine through phenylalanine. The DNA shown is the 48-base CDR3, in frame from base 1. Sequences were derived from peripheral blood, sampled in a trial of Ad26.COV2.S vaccine versus placebo. The rearranged chain carries TRBV6-2 or TRBV6-3 and TRBJ2-3; a weak D assignment points to TRBD1 (6 bases agree). This clonotype was sampled from a person aged 18-65 years who received the Ad26.COV2.S COVID-19 vaccine or a placebo. CDR3 sequence: CASSSRSPGETDTQYF. The DNA sequence reads TGTGCCAGCAGTTCCCGTTCACCAGGGGAAACAGATACGCAGTATTTT.